This T cell receptor beta chain was observed in a study of T cells in Graves' hyperthyroidism and ophthalmopathy. Study-wide results and caveats: Separating ophthalmopathy from stable hyperthyroidism was achieved by a 13 V-J model. Blood also carried most thyroid clonotypes expanded above 0.001.

At least ten counts were recorded for this clonotype. Its antigen is still unknown. The diagnoses drew upon clinical symptoms, serum thyroxine and TRAb, thyroid ultrasound and orbital computed tomography. Template material for amplifying TCR beta CDR3 regions consisted of RNA transcripts. The primer set for the first-round RT-PCR of the TCR CDR3 was HTBI. In TCRdb, the multiplex PCR reads were re-called with MiXCR into one record per CDR3 protein. The table records 350,000 or so distinct CDR3 sequences, 15% to 20% of them present only once. Sequencing used blood. The sequence was collected from a woman in her forties with Graves' ophthalmopathy.

The CDR3 spells CASSSGENQPQHF. The DNA for the CDR3 is TGTGCCAGCAGTTCGGGGGAAAATCAGCCCCAGCATTTT. The chain recombines TRBV12-3 or TRBV12-4 with TRBJ1-5; D is possibly TRBD1 (5 bases). CDR3 length: 13 residues. The V end lost 4 bases, the J end lost 4 bases, and 8 bases lay between the germline ends.